These 9 T cell receptor beta chains were all obtained from the same sample, sequenced in a study of CD8 T cells in Susac syndrome. Random hexamers served to reverse transcribe about 0.5 to 1 ug RNA. MiXCR was run by TCRdb on the immunoSEQ multiplex PCR reads, yielding one entry per CDR3 protein. The table lists 95,000 to 150,000 distinct CDR3 sequences, 85% to 95% of them singletons, with around 0.28% in the top ten. The sequenced sample was CD8+ T cells from PBMCs. The receptor source for this set is a human donor with Susac syndrome.

This chain uses TRBV2 with TRBJ1-5; TRBD1 matches 7 bases. Losses at the gene ends were 1 base for V and 5 bases for J; bases not matched to a gene: 8. The CDR3 is 16 residues long. Germline CDR1 is SNHLY and CDR2 is FYNNEI. This CDR3 is CASSEEGGTEDQPQHF. DNA for the CDR3: TGTGCCAGCAGTGAAGAAGGGGGGACAGAGGATCAGCCCCAGCATTTT.

The chain is built from TRBV27 and TRBJ2-4; 7 bases align to TRBD1. Germline values: CDR1 MNHEY, CDR2 SMNVEV (reference sequence). The CDR3 consists of 15 residues. Unmatched junction bases numbered 5, after V lost 6 bases and J lost 0 bases. CDR3 sequence: CASSRDRLAKNIQYF. DNA of the CDR3: TGTGCCAGCAGCCGGGACAGACTAGCCAAAAACATTCAGTACTTC.

The chain carries TRBV27 and TRBJ2-7, with D uncertain. V lost 4 bases to trimming and J lost 5 bases, with 12 bases between them. CDR1 is MNHEY, CDR2 SMNVEV, per germline (reference sequence). The CDR3 length is 13 residues. In DNA, the CDR3 is TGTGCCAGCAGTTCGTTAGGGTCCCACGAGCAGTACTTC. Amino acids: CASSSLGSHEQYF.

The gene calls are TRBV6-5 and TRBJ1-2; 7 bases align to TRBD1. There are 12 residues in the CDR3. Germline trimming cut 6 bases from V and 8 bases from J; bases unmatched to any gene: 6. Germline assignment: CDR1 MNHEY and CDR2 SVGAGI. In DNA form, the CDR3 reads TGTGCCAGCAGGACAGGGTCTGGAGGCTACACCTTC. It codes for CASRTGSGGYTF.

In DNA, the CDR3 is TGTGCCAGCACCGAAGGGGCCTGGGGCACAGATACGCAGTATTTT. Translation gives CASTEGAWGTDTQYF. The chain has TRBV7-6 and TRBJ2-3; TRBD1 is a possible D gene (5 bases). Deletions cut 7 bases from V and 1 base from J, with 15 bases between. Germline lookup yields CDR1 SGHVS and CDR2 FNYEAQ. The CDR3 has 15 residues.

The chain combines TRBV5-6 with TRBJ2-4; D gene unclear. The CDR3 totals 14 residues. Germline CDR1 is SGHDT and CDR2 is YYEEEE. Trimming removed 1 base from V and 4 bases from J, with 9 bases in between. CDR3: CASSLSRQKNIQYF. The CDR3 bases are TGTGCCAGCAGCTTGAGCAGGCAGAAAAACATTCAGTACTTC.

V is TRBV6-5 and J is TRBJ2-1, with a weak D call TRBD1 (6 bases). Germline values: CDR1 MNHEY, CDR2 SVGAGI. Trimming shortened V by 1 base and J by 0 bases, and 13 bases separated the two germline ends. The CDR3 consists of 17 residues. CDR3 region: CASSYFRDISSYNEQFF. The CDR3 DNA reads TGTGCCAGCAGTTACTTCCGGGACATAAGCTCCTACAATGAGCAGTTCTTC.

This clonotype was counted once. The chain has TRBV29-1 and TRBJ1-1, with D unresolved. Trimming cost V 2 bases and J 10 bases, with 11 bases left between them. The V gene's germline CDR1 is SQVTM and CDR2 ANQGSEA. The CDR3 has 11 amino acids. The CDR3 DNA is TGCAGCGTTGAAAGAGGAGCAGGAGCTTTCTTT. Amino acid sequence: CSVERGAGAFF.

CDR3 protein: CSVGGGDVNEQFF. In DNA form, the CDR3 reads TGCAGCGTTGGAGGGGGGGACGTTAATGAGCAGTTCTTC. The rearrangement links TRBV29-1 to TRBJ2-1; D is possibly TRBD2 (7 bases). Germline assignment: CDR1 SQVTM and CDR2 ANQGSEA. There are 13 residues in the CDR3. Trimming left V 4 bases short and J 7 bases short, with 14 bases between.